The rows below give T cell receptor beta chains drawn from one sample of a study of cytomegalovirus exposure and HLA in healthy donors. The table came from immunoSEQ multiplex PCR; TCRdb's copy has only in-frame clones and leaves some out. The top ten hold about 1.9% of the sample, which has roughly 120,000 clones, 15% seen once. What was sequenced was PBMCs. Every receptor here comes from a woman under 30 in good health and CMV-seronegative. Both conserved end residues are part of each CDR3. D genes are given only for firm matches. Rows give clone size only sometimes, using once, few, many, or a class for an expanded clone.

d_call	clone_size	v_call	j_call	cdr3_nt	cdr3_aa
TRBD1	NA	TRBV10-3	TRBJ1-2	TGTGCCATCAGTACCCTGACAGGGGGCGGCTACACCTTC	CAISTLTGGGYTF
TRBD2	NA	TRBV29-1	TRBJ2-1	TGCAGCGTTGATCCCAGCGGGGACTCTTATGAGCAGTTCTTC	CSVDPSGDSYEQFF
NA	NA	TRBV2	TRBJ2-5	TGTGCCAGCAAAGACAACCAAGAGACCCAGTACTTC	CASKDNQETQYF
NA	few	TRBV7-2	TRBJ2-5	TGTGCCAGCAGCTTAGGAGGGACCCAGTACTTC	CASSLGGTQYF
TRBD1	few	TRBV5-4	TRBJ1-2	TGTGCCAGCAGTCCGGACAGGGGGCCTTATGGCTACACCTTC	CASSPDRGPYGYTF
NA	NA	TRBV7-9	TRBJ1-4	TGTGCCAGCAGCAAAGCGGGTAATGCTAATGAAAAACTGTTTTTT	CASSKAGNANEKLFF
TRBD2	NA	TRBV2	TRBJ2-3	TGTGCCAGCAGTCCTCGAACCGGGACTAGCGGGGGGAAGCAGTATTTT	CASSPRTGTSGGKQYF
NA	NA	TRBV27	TRBJ2-7	TGTGCCAGCAGTTTATTACACCCGGGGGGCCAATACGAGCAGTACTTC	CASSLLHPGGQYEQYF
TRBD2	few	TRBV5-4	TRBJ2-7	TGTGCCAGCAGCCGAATCGGTGTAGCGGGAGAATTCTACGAGCAGTACTTC	CASSRIGVAGEFYEQYF
TRBD2	NA	TRBV5-1	TRBJ2-1	TGCGCCAGCAGCTTGGGGCAGGCTGGGCTAGCGGGAGGAAATTACAATGAGCAGTTCTTC	CASSLGQAGLAGGNYNEQFF
NA	few	TRBV9	TRBJ2-1	TGTGCCAGCAGCGTAGGGGGGCCCTGGGGAACCAACAATGAGCAGTTCTTC	CASSVGGPWGTNNEQFF
NA	NA	TRBV6-1	TRBJ1-4	TGTGCCAGCAACGGCAGAGGTTCAACTAATGAAAAACTGTTTTTT	CASNGRGSTNEKLFF
TRBD1	NA	TRBV23-1	TRBJ2-7	TGCGCCAGCAGTCATCCCGGACAGGGATCGAGGGGTTACGAGCAGTACTTC	CASSHPGQGSRGYEQYF
NA	NA	TRBV18	TRBJ1-2	TGTGCCAGCTCACCCCGGGGGGATGGCTACACCTTC	CASSPRGDGYTF
TRBD2	NA	TRBV10-3	TRBJ2-2	TGTGCCTCCTCGGGACTAGAAAACACCGGGGAGCTGTTTTTT	CASSGLENTGELFF
NA	NA	TRBV4-1	TRBJ1-3	TGCGCCAGCAGCCAAGTTTATCAGGGAAGACCTGGAAACACCATATATTTT	CASSQVYQGRPGNTIYF
NA	NA	TRBV28	TRBJ1-1	TGTGCCAGCAGCCTTACAGGGAGAGAAGCTTTCTTT	CASSLTGREAFF
NA	NA	TRBV5-5	TRBJ2-5	TGTGCCAGCAGTCTCAACCGTTGGGGGGAGGAGACCCAGTACTTC	CASSLNRWGEETQYF
TRBD1	NA	TRBV4-1	TRBJ1-3	TGCGCCAGCAGCGGCCGGGACAGGGCAAGAAACACCATATATTTT	CASSGRDRARNTIYF
NA	few	TRBV6-5	TRBJ1-2	TGTGCCAGCAGTTACTCGACAGCGCTGGCCGCTGGCTACACCTTC	CASSYSTALAAGYTF
TRBD1	few	TRBV6-6	TRBJ2-4	TGTGCCAGCAGCCAGCCCGGGACAGCGAAAAACATTCAGTACTTC	CASSQPGTAKNIQYF
NA	few	TRBV7-8	TRBJ2-7	TGTGCCAGCAGCTTAGGCGGGACAGCCTACGAGCAGTACTTC	CASSLGGTAYEQYF
NA	NA	TRBV2	TRBJ1-1	TGTGCCAGCAGTGAAGTGAGGGCTGAAGCTTTCTTT	CASSEVRAEAFF
TRBD1	few	TRBV19	TRBJ1-2	TGTGCCAGTATGGGCAGGGGGCTAGATGGCTACACCTTC	CASMGRGLDGYTF
NA	few	TRBV10-3	TRBJ1-4	TGTGCCATCGGGGTAAACAGGAATGAAAAACTGTTTTTT	CAIGVNRNEKLFF
TRBD1	few	TRBV4-2	TRBJ1-2	TGTGCCAGCAGCCAAGATCACAGGGGAACTAACTATGGCTACACCTTC	CASSQDHRGTNYGYTF
NA	few	TRBV15	TRBJ1-4	TGTGCCACCAGCACCCCTCGGGAAAATGAAAAACTGTTTTTT	CATSTPRENEKLFF
NA	few	TRBV25-1	TRBJ1-1	TGTGCCAGCAGTGACAGGCGAAACACTGAAGCTTTCTTT	CASSDRRNTEAFF
TRBD2	NA	TRBV7-9	TRBJ2-3	TGTGCCAGCAGCCCCTCAAGCGGGACTAGCACAGATACGCAGTATTTT	CASSPSSGTSTDTQYF
NA	few	TRBV15	TRBJ1-2	TGTGCCACCAGCAGAGATCGGGGAGCAGACTATGGCTACACCTTC	CATSRDRGADYGYTF
NA	NA	TRBV29-1	TRBJ2-7	TGCAGCGTTGAAGGGGCAGGTGACGAGCAGTACTTC	CSVEGAGDEQYF
TRBD2	NA	TRBV2	TRBJ2-7	TGTGCCAGCAGAGACGTCAGAGCGGGACCCTTATTCCACGAGCAGTACTTC	CASRDVRAGPLFHEQYF
TRBD1	NA	TRBV19	TRBJ2-7	TGTGCCAGTAGTACGACAGGGGTCAACTACGAGCAGTACTTC	CASSTTGVNYEQYF
NA	NA	TRBV2	TRBJ1-4	TGTGCCAGCACCGAACCGCCTTTGATAGGGGCTGAAAAACTGTTTTTT	CASTEPPLIGAEKLFF
TRBD1	NA	TRBV6-5	TRBJ1-3	TGTGCCAGCACCCGGACAGGGGGCTTAAACACCATATATTTT	CASTRTGGLNTIYF
NA	NA	TRBV15	TRBJ1-2	TGTGCCACCAGCAGAGATTACCCGTCAGCTAACTATGGCTACACCTTC	CATSRDYPSANYGYTF